This TCR beta chain was identified during a study of shared clonotypes between healthy human individuals (dated by TCRdb to about 2020). About the study as a whole: A few men and two women, aged 18 to 49 years, made up the cohort. Per donor, three plates each were used for CD4 naive and CD4 memory, two for CD8 naive, and one for CD8 memory. Per donor, leukapheresis produced somewhere between about 0.94 and 9 billion PBMCs. To estimate repertoire size and how much clonotypes are shared between individuals, the study performed deep sequencing of blood TCR repertoires from roughly five healthy adults. Different laboratories and diverse techniques were used to prepare libraries and sequence TCR repertoires, to increase sequencing depth and limit assay-specific biases.

The paper as a whole reports these results and caveats: Sampling was limited to blood, and TCR repertoires in tissue likely differ from TCR repertoires in blood. Higher generation probabilities were observed for clonotypes shared by all four sorted-subset donors than for non-shared clonotypes. Because the study included only a small number of donors, the genetic and exposure-history diversity represented was limited. Pairwise subsampling indicated that sequencing depth was expected to affect the degree of clonotype sharing among donors. Rarefaction of sorted-subset datasets indicated incomplete sequencing despite the large sequencing depth. Sharing across a few donors was observed for about 5% of naive CD4, under 4% of naive CD8, 2.3% of memory CD4, and less than 0.45% of memory CD8 clonotypes. Naive subsets generally had larger estimated clonotype richness than memory subsets did.

The germline V gene (reference sequence) yields LNHDA for CDR1 and SQIVND for CDR2. The CDR3, from cysteine to phenylalanine, totals 15 residues. The retained sequence is limited to the CDR3, 45 bases, with the frame set at the first base. Trimming takes 6 bases from V and 1 base from J, and the germline ends sit 14 bases apart. A note on this clone: The specificity of this receptor is unknown. It has no much larger one-base neighbor in the sample; base qualities were not kept.

Using the deep immunoSEQ assay, TCR CDR3 regions were amplified from genomic DNA by multiplex PCR. Genomic DNA extracted from each cell subset was distributed evenly over all wells of several immunoSEQ 96-well plates, and each plate served as one replicate. For sorted subsets, 200 to 250 ng of genomic DNA, equivalent to about 30,000 T cell genomes, went into each replicate PCR. The purified libraries were quantified using a Qubit 3.0 fluorometer, sized with a Bioanalyzer 2100, and then quantified again using the KAPA Library Quantification kit. A separate single-read 150-cycle Illumina NextSeq 550 flow cell was used to sequence each immunoSEQ 96-well plate. As for the original processing: Because the immunoSEQ output held only junctional sequences and lacked quality scores, the filtering could not match the filtering applied to full-length reads. Sequences were annotated with PyIR, a Python wrapper for IgBLAST v1.9, and V/J genes and CDR3 were assigned using IMGT germline references. Reads were removed for weak V/J assignments (E-value above 1e-6), missing CDR3, stop codons, out-of-frame junctions, or ambiguous translated residues. V3J clonotypes were defined by identical inferred V gene, J gene, and CDR3 amino acid sequence. Percentage overlap between repertoires was calculated by dividing the number of shared unique clonotypes by the size of the smaller repertoire. RTK rarefaction, the Chao1 estimator, and Recon v2.1 estimates of unobserved clonotypes were used to assess repertoire richness. OLGA was used to compute generation probabilities for all TCRbeta clonotypes that the gDNA method yielded from four donors. TCRdb mirrors the immuneACCESS table, restricted to in-frame sequences. Some clones are absent from its copies; in checked studies, under half trace to an unresolved V gene, and the reason for the others is unknown. The V and J calls and clone size were taken over from that table, and D and trimming were inferred from the DNA. The sample includes around 1,000,000 clones, with around three quarters observed a single time. The top ten clones comprise over 0.8% of the sample.

The donors were healthy, HIV-negative adults who had no recently reported acute infections or vaccinations. All donors were Caucasian adults living in Nashville, Tennessee, USA. Magnetic negative selection was used to enrich CD4+ T cells, after which naive cells were positively selected on CD45RA and the negative fraction became the memory subset. Blood was collected by leukapheresis, and PBMCs were isolated by Ficoll-Histopaque density gradient centrifugation and then cryopreserved in liquid nitrogen vapor phase. Analytical flow cytometry was used to check the purity and quantity of every magnetically sorted T cell population. Genomic DNA was isolated from every sorted fraction and measured by UV absorbance on a Nanodrop 2000c.

The sequenced sample consisted of memory CD4+ T cells from PBMCs. The label giving this sample's cell subset or site can be read as: CD45RA-negative fraction. This clonotype was sampled from a man aged 18-30 years in good health. Some clones in this sample may be carry-over from other donors' samples. The chain couples TRBV19 to TRBJ2-3; tentative D gene TRBD1, with 6 bases matching. The DNA is as follows: TGTGCCAGTAGCCAATACAGGGTTCGCACAGATACGCAGTATTTT. This encodes CASSQYRVRTDTQYF.